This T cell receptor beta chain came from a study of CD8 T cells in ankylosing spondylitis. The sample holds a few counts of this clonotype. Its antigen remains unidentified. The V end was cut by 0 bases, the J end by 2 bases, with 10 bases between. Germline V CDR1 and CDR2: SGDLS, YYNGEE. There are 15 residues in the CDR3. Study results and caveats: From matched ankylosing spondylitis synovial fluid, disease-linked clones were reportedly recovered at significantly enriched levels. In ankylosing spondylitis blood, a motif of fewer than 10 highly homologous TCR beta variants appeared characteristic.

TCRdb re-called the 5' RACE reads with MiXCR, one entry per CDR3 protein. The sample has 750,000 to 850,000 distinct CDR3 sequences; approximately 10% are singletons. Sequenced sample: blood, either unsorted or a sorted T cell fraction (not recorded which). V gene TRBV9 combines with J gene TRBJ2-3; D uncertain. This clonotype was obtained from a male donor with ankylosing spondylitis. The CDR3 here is CASSVDNIPTDTQYF. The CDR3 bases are TGTGCCAGCAGCGTAGATAACATACCCACAGATACGCAGTATTTT. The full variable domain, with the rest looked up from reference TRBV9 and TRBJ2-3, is DSGVTQTPKHLITATGQRVTLRCSPRSGDLSVYWYQQSLDQGLQFLIQYYNGEERAKGNILERFSAQQFPDLHSELNLSSLELGDSALYFCASSVDNIPTDTQYFGPGTRLTVL.